What follows are 2 T cell receptor beta chains derived from one specimen sequenced in a study of cytomegalovirus exposure and HLA in healthy donors. Some clones are missing from TCRdb's copy, which holds only in-frame ones; the method was immunoSEQ multiplex PCR. The sample consists of some 98,000 clones, approximately 88% of them appearing once. Sequencing input: PBMCs. These receptors originate from a woman younger than 45 in good health and CMV-seronegative.

The chain employs TRBV10-3 and TRBJ1-5; possibly TRBD1 for D (6 bases). The CDR3 is 13 amino acids. With 7 bases removed from V and 2 bases from J, the gap between germline ends came to 9 bases. From germline, CDR1 is ENHRY and CDR2 SYGVKD. The CDR3 DNA is TGTGCCATCACCAGGGGTGGCAATCAGCCCCAGCATTTT. Residues: CAITRGGNQPQHF.

This clone was observed once. V gene TRBV28 combines with J gene TRBJ2-5; 7 bases line up with TRBD2. The V gene's germline CDR1 is MDHEN and CDR2 SYDVKM. Unmatched junction bases numbered 15, after V lost 6 bases and J lost 5 bases. This CDR3 spans 16 amino acids. The CDR3 bases are TGTGCCAGCAGCCCTCTCGGCGGGAGACCTTCGGAGACCCAGTACTTC. Residues: CASSPLGGRPSETQYF.